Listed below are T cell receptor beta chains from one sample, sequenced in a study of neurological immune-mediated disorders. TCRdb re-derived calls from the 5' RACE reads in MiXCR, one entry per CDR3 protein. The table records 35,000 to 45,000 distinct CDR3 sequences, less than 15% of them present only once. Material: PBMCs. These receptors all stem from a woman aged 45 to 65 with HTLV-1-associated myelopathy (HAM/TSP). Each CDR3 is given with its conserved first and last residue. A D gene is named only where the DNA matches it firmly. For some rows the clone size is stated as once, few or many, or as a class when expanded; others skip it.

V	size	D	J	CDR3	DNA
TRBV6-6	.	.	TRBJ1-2	CASSYDHRTNYGYTF	TGTGCCAGCAGTTATGACCACAGAACTAACTATGGCTACACCTTC
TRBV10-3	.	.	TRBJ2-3	CAISESRAEGTDTQYF	TGTGCCATAAGTGAGTCTCGAGCGGAGGGCACAGATACGCAGTATTTT
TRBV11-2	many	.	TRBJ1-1	CASSLGAGNTEAFF	TGTGCCAGCAGCTTAGGGGCAGGTAACACTGAAGCTTTCTTT
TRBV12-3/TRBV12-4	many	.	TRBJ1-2	CASSGISYGYTF	TGTGCCAGCAGCGGCATTTCCTATGGCTACACCTTC
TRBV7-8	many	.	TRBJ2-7	CASSPPVSYEQYF	TGTGCCAGCAGCCCCCCGGTCAGTTACGAGCAGTACTTC
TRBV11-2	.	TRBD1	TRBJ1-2	CASSSYRGQDYGYTF	TGTGCCAGCAGCTCCTACAGGGGGCAGGACTATGGCTACACCTTC
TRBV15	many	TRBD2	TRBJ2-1	CATSRVIAGGYNEQFF	TGTGCCACCAGCAGAGTGATCGCGGGGGGTTACAATGAGCAGTTCTTC
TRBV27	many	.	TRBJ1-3	CASSHNSSPGNTIYF	TGTGCCAGCAGCCACAACAGCTCACCTGGAAACACCATATATTTT
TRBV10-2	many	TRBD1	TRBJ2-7	CASSETGQTDYEQYF	TGCGCCAGCAGTGAGACGGGACAGACCGACTACGAGCAGTACTTC
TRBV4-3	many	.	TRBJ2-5	CASSQDWGSWEETQYF	TGCGCCAGCAGCCAAGACTGGGGAAGTTGGGAGGAGACCCAGTACTTC
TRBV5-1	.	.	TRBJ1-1	CASSTTVNTEAFF	TGCGCCAGCAGCACGACAGTGAACACTGAAGCTTTCTTT
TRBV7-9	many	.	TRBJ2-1	CASSLVMSSYNEQFF	TGTGCCAGCAGCTTAGTTATGAGCTCCTACAATGAGCAGTTCTTC
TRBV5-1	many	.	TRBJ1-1	CASSTGHLMNTEAFF	TGCGCCAGCAGCACGGGACACCTTATGAACACTGAAGCTTTCTTT
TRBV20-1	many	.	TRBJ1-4	CSARTQGNEKLFF	TGCAGTGCTAGAACGCAGGGTAATGAAAAACTGTTTTTT
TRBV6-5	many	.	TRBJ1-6	CASRVTDRSYNSPLHF	TGTGCCAGCAGGGTGACGGACCGCTCCTATAATTCACCCCTCCACTTT
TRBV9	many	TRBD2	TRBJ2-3	CASSVGLAGGPDTQYF	TGTGCCAGCAGCGTAGGGCTGGCGGGGGGGCCAGATACGCAGTATTTT
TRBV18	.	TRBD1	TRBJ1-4	CASSPRQIRTGSGMNEKLFF	TGTGCCAGCTCACCACGACAAATACGGACAGGGAGTGGAATGAATGAAAAACTGTTTTTT
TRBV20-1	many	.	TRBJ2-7	CSARSRDEQYF	TGCAGTGCTAGATCGAGGGACGAGCAGTACTTC
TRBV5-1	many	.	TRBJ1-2	CASSLTYRNGYTF	TGCGCCAGCAGCTTGACCTACAGGAATGGCTACACCTTC
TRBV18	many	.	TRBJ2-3	CASSPRASGGPGNTQYF	TGTGCCAGCTCACCACGAGCTTCAGGGGGGCCTGGTAATACGCAGTATTTT
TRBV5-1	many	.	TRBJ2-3	CASSSVGGRTDTQYF	TGCGCCAGCAGCTCCGTGGGGGGTCGCACAGATACGCAGTATTTT
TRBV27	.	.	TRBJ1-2	CASREGGRGYGYTF	TGTGCCAGCCGGGAGGGCGGTCGAGGGTATGGCTACACCTTC
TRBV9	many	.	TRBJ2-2	CASSVAPVHTNTGELFF	TGTGCCAGCAGCGTAGCCCCGGTACATACGAACACCGGGGAGCTGTTTTTT
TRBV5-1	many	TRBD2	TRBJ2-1	CASSLVLVLAVSSYNEQFF	TGCGCCAGCAGCTTGGTTTTGGTTCTAGCGGTAAGCTCCTACAATGAGCAGTTCTTC
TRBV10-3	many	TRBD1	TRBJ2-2	CAISQTGAGELFF	TGTGCCATCAGCCAGACAGGGGCCGGGGAGCTGTTTTTT
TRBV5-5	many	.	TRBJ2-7	CASSSGVTYDQQYF	TGTGCCAGCAGCTCCGGGGTGACCTACGACCAGCAGTACTTC
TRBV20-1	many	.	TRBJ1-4	CSAEDRGEKLFF	TGCAGTGCAGAAGACAGAGGTGAAAAACTGTTTTTT
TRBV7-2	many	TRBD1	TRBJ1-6	CASSRRTGYNSPLHF	TGTGCCAGCAGCCGCCGGACAGGGTATAATTCACCCCTCCACTTT
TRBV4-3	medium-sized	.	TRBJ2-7	CASSQEFEKEGHEQYF	TGCGCCAGCAGCCAAGAATTTGAAAAGGAGGGCCACGAGCAGTACTTC
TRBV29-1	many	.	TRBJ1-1	CSVPQGTEAFF	TGCAGCGTTCCGCAGGGCACTGAAGCTTTCTTT
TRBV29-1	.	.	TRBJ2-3	CSVIVSSVDTQYF	TGCAGCGTTATAGTTAGCTCCGTAGATACGCAGTATTTT
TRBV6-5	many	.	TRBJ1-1	CASDRGPNTEAFF	TGTGCCAGCGATAGGGGCCCGAACACTGAAGCTTTCTTT
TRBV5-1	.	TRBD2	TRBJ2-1	CASSPGGNSYNEQFF	TGCGCCAGCAGCCCGGGGGGGAACTCCTACAATGAGCAGTTCTTC
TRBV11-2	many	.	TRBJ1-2	CASSPDGNYGYTF	TGTGCCAGCAGCCCGGACGGGAACTATGGCTACACCTTC
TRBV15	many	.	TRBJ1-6	CATSSGRLGSYNSPLHF	TGTGCCACCAGCTCGGGACGGCTCGGCTCCTATAATTCACCCCTCCACTTT
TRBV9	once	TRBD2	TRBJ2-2	CASILALRGGGGELFF	TGTGCCAGCATCTTAGCTCTGCGGGGGGGCGGCGGGGAGCTGTTTTTT
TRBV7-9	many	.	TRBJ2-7	CASSLSGTTPRHEQYF	TGTGCCAGCAGCTTAAGCGGGACAACTCCTAGGCACGAGCAGTACTTC
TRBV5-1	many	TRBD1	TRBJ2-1	CASSLAGQGNNEQFF	TGCGCCAGCAGCTTGGCGGGACAGGGTAACAATGAGCAGTTCTTC
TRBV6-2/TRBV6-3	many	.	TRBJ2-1	CASSYPSLEQFF	TGTGCCAGCAGTTACCCCTCCCTCGAGCAGTTCTTC